A selection of T cell receptor beta chains follows, all from one sample in a study of OX40 agonist ivuxolimab in advanced cancers. Profiled with immunoSEQ multiplex PCR; TCRdb holds only in-frame clones, not every one. The sample includes approximately 77,000 clones, 85% to 95% of them seen just once. Source: CD4+ or CD8+ T cells sorted from blood, taken in a trial of the OX40 agonist ivuxolimab. The receptors stem from an adult with an advanced solid tumor such as melanoma, head and neck, liver or kidney cancer. CDR3s include the opening cysteine and the closing phenylalanine or tryptophan. Fields, in order: CDR3 DNA, CDR3 protein, clone size, V gene, J gene, D gene. A D gene is named only where the DNA matches it firmly. Clone size is not always given. Where it is, it says once, few, many or a class for expanded clones.

CDR3 DNA: TGTGCCTCTAGACCCTCTGCCTCGGGAAACACCATATATTTT
CDR3 protein: CASRPSASGNTIYF
clone size: -
V gene: TRBV19
J gene: TRBJ1-3
D gene: -

CDR3 DNA: TGTGCCAGCAGTCCCAACCCCACTATGGAGACCCAGTACTTC
CDR3 protein: CASSPNPTMETQYF
clone size: once
V gene: TRBV27
J gene: TRBJ2-5
D gene: -

CDR3 DNA: TGTGCCAGCAGTTACGAGACAGTTTATCAGCCCCAGCATTTT
CDR3 protein: CASSYETVYQPQHF
clone size: -
V gene: TRBV6-6
J gene: TRBJ1-5
D gene: -

CDR3 DNA: TGTGCCAGCAACTTAAGGGTCCAGACGGGTGGAGAGACCCAGTACTTC
CDR3 protein: CASNLRVQTGGETQYF
clone size: -
V gene: TRBV7-2
J gene: TRBJ2-5
D gene: -

CDR3 DNA: TGTGCCAGCTCTCCGGGGACAGGGAATAATTCACCCCTCCACTTT
CDR3 protein: CASSPGTGNNSPLHF
clone size: -
V gene: TRBV18
J gene: TRBJ1-6
D gene: TRBD1

CDR3 DNA: TGTGCCAGCAGCCCCCTACAATCTGGAAACACCATATATTTT
CDR3 protein: CASSPLQSGNTIYF
clone size: -
V gene: TRBV7-9
J gene: TRBJ1-3
D gene: -

CDR3 DNA: TGTGCCAGCAGCTTAAGGCTAGCGGGCTCAGATACGCAGTATTTT
CDR3 protein: CASSLRLAGSDTQYF
clone size: -
V gene: TRBV7-2
J gene: TRBJ2-3
D gene: TRBD2

CDR3 DNA: TGTGCCATCAGTGAAGGAGAGGGTCCTTACGAGCAGTACTTC
CDR3 protein: CAISEGEGPYEQYF
clone size: -
V gene: TRBV10-3
J gene: TRBJ2-7
D gene: -

CDR3 DNA: TGCAGCGTTCCCTCCGGGGGGGGCACTGAAGCTTTCTTT
CDR3 protein: CSVPSGGGTEAFF
clone size: once
V gene: TRBV29-1
J gene: TRBJ1-1
D gene: -

CDR3 DNA: TGTGCCATCAGTGACAGGACCTTTACTTCGAACACTGAAGCTTTCTTT
CDR3 protein: CAISDRTFTSNTEAFF
clone size: -
V gene: TRBV10-3
J gene: TRBJ1-1
D gene: -

CDR3 DNA: TGTGCCAGCAGCTTAGGGGTTATCGAGACCCAGTACTTC
CDR3 protein: CASSLGVIETQYF
clone size: -
V gene: TRBV7-2
J gene: TRBJ2-5
D gene: -

CDR3 DNA: TGTGCCAGCTCACCTAACCGGGACAGGGCGTTCTATGGCTACACCTTC
CDR3 protein: CASSPNRDRAFYGYTF
clone size: -
V gene: TRBV18
J gene: TRBJ1-2
D gene: TRBD1

CDR3 DNA: TGTGCCAGCACCGCCAGACACGGCACTGAAGCTTTCTTT
CDR3 protein: CASTARHGTEAFF
clone size: -
V gene: TRBV27
J gene: TRBJ1-1
D gene: -

CDR3 DNA: TGCGCCAGCAGCCAAGATACATTAGCGGGAGGGCCGGTCTACAATGAGCAGTTCTTC
CDR3 protein: CASSQDTLAGGPVYNEQFF
clone size: -
V gene: TRBV4-3
J gene: TRBJ2-1
D gene: TRBD2

CDR3 DNA: TGTGCCAGCAGCCAAATATTGAGTGGCCTGGCGTGGACCGGGGAGCTGTTTTTT
CDR3 protein: CASSQILSGLAWTGELFF
clone size: -
V gene: TRBV14
J gene: TRBJ2-2
D gene: -

CDR3 DNA: TGTGCCAGCAGCTTATCGAGGGGCTTCGCCTACGAGCAGTACTTC
CDR3 protein: CASSLSRGFAYEQYF
clone size: -
V gene: TRBV7-8
J gene: TRBJ2-7
D gene: -

CDR3 DNA: TGTGCCAGCAGCTTCCAGGGCATGAACACTGAAGCTTTCTTT
CDR3 protein: CASSFQGMNTEAFF
clone size: -
V gene: TRBV5-6
J gene: TRBJ1-1
D gene: -

CDR3 DNA: TGTGCCAGCGGGACTGACAGGGCCCAGAACTTAGGCGAGCAGTACTTC
CDR3 protein: CASGTDRAQNLGEQYF
clone size: -
V gene: TRBV27
J gene: TRBJ2-7
D gene: -

CDR3 DNA: TGTGCCAGCAGTTTCCCTTACGGCCGAGGGTGGGTCTACGAGCAGTACTTC
CDR3 protein: CASSFPYGRGWVYEQYF
clone size: -
V gene: TRBV28
J gene: TRBJ2-7
D gene: -

CDR3 DNA: TGTGCCAGCAGCCGTCGCGTTGGGACGGTGGACATCTATGAGCAGTTCTTC
CDR3 protein: CASSRRVGTVDIYEQFF
clone size: once
V gene: TRBV7-2
J gene: TRBJ2-1
D gene: -

CDR3 DNA: TGTGCCAGCAGTACGACGGTGGATACGCAGTATTTT
CDR3 protein: CASSTTVDTQYF
clone size: -
V gene: TRBV5-5
J gene: TRBJ2-3
D gene: -

CDR3 DNA: TGTGCCAGCAGGGGACAGGGAGCTTCACCCCTCCACTTT
CDR3 protein: CASRGQGASPLHF
clone size: few
V gene: TRBV27
J gene: TRBJ1-6
D gene: TRBD1

CDR3 DNA: TGTGCCAGCAGCTTAAAGAGTTTAGGTAGCGCGAGCACAGATACGCAGTATTTT
CDR3 protein: CASSLKSLGSASTDTQYF
clone size: -
V gene: TRBV7-2
J gene: TRBJ2-3
D gene: -

CDR3 DNA: TGCGCCAGCAGCTTGGGGACAGGGGAAGGCAGCAATCAGCCCCAGCATTTT
CDR3 protein: CASSLGTGEGSNQPQHF
clone size: once
V gene: TRBV5-1
J gene: TRBJ1-5
D gene: TRBD1

CDR3 DNA: TGCGCCAGCAGTGAGGGAAAGGGAGGGAACGAGGAGCAGTACTTC
CDR3 protein: CASSEGKGGNEEQYF
clone size: -
V gene: TRBV10-2
J gene: TRBJ2-7
D gene: TRBD2

CDR3 DNA: TGTGCCAGCAGTGAGGACAGGGCGGAGTCACCCCTCCACTTT
CDR3 protein: CASSEDRAESPLHF
clone size: -
V gene: TRBV2
J gene: TRBJ1-6
D gene: TRBD1

CDR3 DNA: TGTGCCTGGAGGAACAGGGTTTCCTATAATTCACCCCTCCACTTT
CDR3 protein: CAWRNRVSYNSPLHF
clone size: -
V gene: TRBV30
J gene: TRBJ1-6
D gene: -

CDR3 DNA: TGTGCCAGCAGCTTAGGGGAAACAGGGTTAGGCGGCTACACCTTC
CDR3 protein: CASSLGETGLGGYTF
clone size: -
V gene: TRBV7-8
J gene: TRBJ1-2
D gene: -

CDR3 DNA: TGTGCCAGTAGTATCGGGAGGGCGAACACCGGGGAGCTGTTTTTT
CDR3 protein: CASSIGRANTGELFF
clone size: -
V gene: TRBV19
J gene: TRBJ2-2
D gene: TRBD2

CDR3 DNA: TGTGCCAGCTCACCACTGAACGGACAGGGGTCTGGAAACACCATATATTTT
CDR3 protein: CASSPLNGQGSGNTIYF
clone size: -
V gene: TRBV18
J gene: TRBJ1-3
D gene: TRBD1

CDR3 DNA: TGCGCCAGCAGCTTGAGTAGCGGGGGGAATGAGCAGTTCTTC
CDR3 protein: CASSLSSGGNEQFF
clone size: -
V gene: TRBV5-1
J gene: TRBJ2-1
D gene: TRBD2

CDR3 DNA: TGTGCCAGCAGCCTTCTCGGGAGAGGGGCCCCCTCCGAGCAGTACTTC
CDR3 protein: CASSLLGRGAPSEQYF
clone size: -
V gene: TRBV28
J gene: TRBJ2-7
D gene: -

CDR3 DNA: TGTGCCAGCAGGCTCTCAGCGGGGACCTACGAGCAGTACTTC
CDR3 protein: CASRLSAGTYEQYF
clone size: -
V gene: TRBV27
J gene: TRBJ2-7
D gene: TRBD2

CDR3 DNA: TGTGCCAGCAGTTTCCCCCCCGGACAGGGTAACTACGAGCAGTACTTC
CDR3 protein: CASSFPPGQGNYEQYF
clone size: -
V gene: TRBV28
J gene: TRBJ2-7
D gene: TRBD1

CDR3 DNA: TGTGCCAGCAGCTTGATCGGGGAACTAGAGACCCAGTACTTC
CDR3 protein: CASSLIGELETQYF
clone size: -
V gene: TRBV5-5
J gene: TRBJ2-5
D gene: -

CDR3 DNA: TGTGCCTGGAGATCCCAGATGAACACTGAAGCTTTCTTT
CDR3 protein: CAWRSQMNTEAFF
clone size: -
V gene: TRBV30
J gene: TRBJ1-1
D gene: -

CDR3 DNA: TGCGCCAGCACCTGGGACTCTGGAAACACCATATATTTT
CDR3 protein: CASTWDSGNTIYF
clone size: -
V gene: TRBV10-2
J gene: TRBJ1-3
D gene: -

CDR3 DNA: TGTGCCAGCAGCTCCAGGTTTTCCGGCGGACTAGACTACAATGAGCAGTTCTTC
CDR3 protein: CASSSRFSGGLDYNEQFF
clone size: once
V gene: TRBV7-2
J gene: TRBJ2-1
D gene: TRBD2